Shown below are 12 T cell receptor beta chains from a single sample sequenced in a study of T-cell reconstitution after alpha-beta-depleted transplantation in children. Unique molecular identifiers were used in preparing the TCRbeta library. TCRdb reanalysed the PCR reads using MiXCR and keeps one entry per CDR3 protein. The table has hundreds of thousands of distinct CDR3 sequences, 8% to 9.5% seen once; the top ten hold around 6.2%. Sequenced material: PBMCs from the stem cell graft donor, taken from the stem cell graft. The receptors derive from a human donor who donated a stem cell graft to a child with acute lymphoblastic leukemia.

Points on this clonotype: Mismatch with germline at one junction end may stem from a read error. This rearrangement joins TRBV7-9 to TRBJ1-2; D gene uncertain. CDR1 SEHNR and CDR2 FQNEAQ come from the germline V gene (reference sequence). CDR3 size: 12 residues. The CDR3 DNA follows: TGTGCCAGCAGCGTAGCCGGGTATGGCTACACCTTC. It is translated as CASSVAGYGYTF. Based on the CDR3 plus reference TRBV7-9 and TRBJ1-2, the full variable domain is DTGVSQNPRHKITKRGQNVTFRCDPISEHNRLYWYRQTLGQGPEFLTYFQNEAQLEKSRLLSDRFSAERPKGSFSTLEIQRTEQGDSAMYLCASSVAGYGYTFGSGTRLTVV.

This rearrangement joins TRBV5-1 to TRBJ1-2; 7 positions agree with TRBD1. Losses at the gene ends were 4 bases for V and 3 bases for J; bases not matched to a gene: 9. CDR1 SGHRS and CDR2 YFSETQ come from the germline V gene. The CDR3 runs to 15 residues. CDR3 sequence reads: CASSLRSTGDYGYTF. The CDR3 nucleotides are TGCGCCAGCAGCCTGAGGTCAACAGGGGACTATGGCTACACCTTC.

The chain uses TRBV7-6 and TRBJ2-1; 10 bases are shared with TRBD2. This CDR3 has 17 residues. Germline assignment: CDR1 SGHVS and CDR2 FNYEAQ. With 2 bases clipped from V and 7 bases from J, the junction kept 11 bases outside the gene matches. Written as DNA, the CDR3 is TGTGCCAGCAGCTTAAATGTTAGGGCTAGCGGGGGTAATGAGCAGTTCTTC. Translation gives CASSLNVRASGGNEQFF.

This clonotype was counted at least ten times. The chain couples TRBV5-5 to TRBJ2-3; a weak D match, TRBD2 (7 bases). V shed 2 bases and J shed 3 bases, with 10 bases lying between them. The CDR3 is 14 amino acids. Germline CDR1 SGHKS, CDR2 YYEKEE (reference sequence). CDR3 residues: CASSFAGATDTQYF. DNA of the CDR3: TGTGCCAGCAGCTTTGCGGGGGCAACAGATACGCAGTATTTT. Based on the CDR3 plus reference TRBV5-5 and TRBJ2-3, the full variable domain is DAGVTQSPTHLIKTRGQQVTLRCSPISGHKSVSWYQQVLGQGPQFIFQYYEKEERGRGNFPDRFSARQFPNYSSELNVNALLLGDSALYLCASSFAGATDTQYFGPGTRLTVL.

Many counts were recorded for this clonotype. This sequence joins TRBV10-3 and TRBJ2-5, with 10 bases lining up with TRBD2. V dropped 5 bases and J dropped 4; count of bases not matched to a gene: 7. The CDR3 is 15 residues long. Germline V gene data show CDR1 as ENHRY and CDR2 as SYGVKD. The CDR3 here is CAISSGGAVGETQYF. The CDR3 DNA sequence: TGTGCCATCAGTAGCGGGGGGGCCGTTGGAGAGACCCAGTACTTC.

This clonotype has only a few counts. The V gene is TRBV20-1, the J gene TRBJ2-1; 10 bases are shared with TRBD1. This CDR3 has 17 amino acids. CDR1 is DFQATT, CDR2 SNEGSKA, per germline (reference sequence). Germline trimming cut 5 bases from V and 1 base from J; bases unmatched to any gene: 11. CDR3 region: CSARGGTGDPSYNEQFF. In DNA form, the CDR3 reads TGCAGTGCTCGTGGGGGGACAGGGGACCCGTCCTACAATGAGCAGTTCTTC.

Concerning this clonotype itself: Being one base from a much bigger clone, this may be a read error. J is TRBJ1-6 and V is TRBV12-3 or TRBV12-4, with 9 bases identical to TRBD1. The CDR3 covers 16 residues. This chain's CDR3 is CAGSQGGQGHNSPLHF. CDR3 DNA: TGTGCCGGCAGCCAAGGGGGACAGGGACATAATTCACCCCTCCACTTT.

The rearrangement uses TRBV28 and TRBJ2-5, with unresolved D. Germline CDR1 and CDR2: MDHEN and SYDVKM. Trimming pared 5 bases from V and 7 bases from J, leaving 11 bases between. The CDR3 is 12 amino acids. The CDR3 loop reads CASSTPPVTQYF. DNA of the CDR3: TGTGCCAGCAGTACCCCGCCCGTGACCCAGTACTTC. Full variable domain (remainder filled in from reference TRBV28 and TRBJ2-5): DVKVTQSSRYLVKRTGEKVFLECVQDMDHENMFWYRQDPGLGLRLIYFSYDVKMKEKGDIPEGYSVSREKKERFSLILESASTNQTSMYLCASSTPPVTQYFGPGTRLLVL.

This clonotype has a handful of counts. In nucleotides, the CDR3 is TGTGCCACCAGCAGAGATGAGGGGTTGGGGGCCAACGTCCTGACTTTC. Translated, it gives CATSRDEGLGANVLTF. This chain uses TRBV15 with TRBJ2-6; D may match TRBD1 or TRBD2 (5 bases each). The CDR3 runs 16 residues. CDR1 is LNHNV, CDR2 YYDKDF, per germline (reference sequence). The V end lost 0 bases, the J end lost 4 bases, and 10 bases lay between the germline ends.

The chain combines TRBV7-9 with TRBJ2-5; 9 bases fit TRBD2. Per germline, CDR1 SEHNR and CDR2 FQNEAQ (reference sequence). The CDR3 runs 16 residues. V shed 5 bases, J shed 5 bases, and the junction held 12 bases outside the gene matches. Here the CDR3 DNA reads TGTGCCAGCAGCCCCCCCCGGGCGGGGGGGCCTGAGACCCAGTACTTC. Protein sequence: CASSPPRAGGPETQYF.

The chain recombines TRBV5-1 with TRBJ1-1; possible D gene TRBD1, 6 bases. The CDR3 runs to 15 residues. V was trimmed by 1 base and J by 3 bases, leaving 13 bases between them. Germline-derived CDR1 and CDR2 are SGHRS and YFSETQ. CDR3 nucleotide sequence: TGCGCCAGCAGCTTGCAGGGGATAGGGGACACTGAAGCTTTCTTT. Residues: CASSLQGIGDTEAFF.

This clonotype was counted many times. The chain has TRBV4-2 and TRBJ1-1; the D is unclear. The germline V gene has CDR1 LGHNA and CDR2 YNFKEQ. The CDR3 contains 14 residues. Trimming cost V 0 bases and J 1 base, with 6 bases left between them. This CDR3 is CASSQDGGNTEAFF. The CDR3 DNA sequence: TGTGCCAGCAGCCAAGACGGCGGGAACACTGAAGCTTTCTTT.